This T cell receptor beta chain is drawn from a study of T cell clonotyping in hematopoietic cell transplantation. Findings and caveats of the study: Graft donor and pretransplant recipient Inverse Simpson Index values predicted broader posttransplant TCR diversity. At the given depth, recipient repertoires were over 95% de novo clonotypes. Pathologically expanded recipient clonotypes increased progressively from day 30 to day 180 as diversity fell.

This clone was detected only once. Antigen specificity is unknown. CDR3 length: 14 residues. The V gene lost 4 bases and the J gene lost 3 bases, with 13 bases spanning the gap. CDR1 is SGHRS and CDR2 is YFSETQ in the germline V gene. Libraries were prepared by immunoSEQ multiplex PCR; TCRdb keeps only in-frame clonotypes and omits some of them. The table lists 30,000 to 45,000 clones, over 70% of them singletons, with around 1.8% in the top ten. This receptor was identified in a woman in her 40s in good health. Some clones in this sample may be carry-over from other donors' samples. V is TRBV5-1 and J is TRBJ1-2; D perhaps matches TRBD1 (6 bases). The sequenced sample consisted of peripheral blood mononuclear cells. The CDR3 DNA reads TGCGCCAGCAGCCCGGGGGCGGGCGACTATGGCTACACCTTC. Translation gives CASSPGAGDYGYTF.